This T cell receptor (beta chain) is from a study of blood T cells in healthy people across ages. With a J-beta primer mix and a sample-barcoded 5' primer, a second PCR ran about 6 to 11 cycles. TCRdb re-derived calls from the 5' RACE reads in MiXCR, one entry per CDR3 protein. In the table there are approximately 680,000 distinct CDR3 sequences, 32% of which are singletons. Germline V gene data show CDR1 as SGHRS and CDR2 as YFSETQ. The CDR3 length is 15 residues. Trimming took off 4 bases at V and 8 bases at J, with 18 bases between the two ends. This chain joins TRBV5-1 and TRBJ1-4, with D perhaps matching TRBD1 (5 bases). This receptor was obtained from a woman over 75 in good health. Source material: blood. CDR3 coding DNA: TGCGCCAGCAGCGACATACGGGGGTCGGGGGAAAAACTGTTTTTT. It is translated as CASSDIRGSGEKLFF.